The source of this T cell receptor beta chain is a study of blood T cell repertoires in COVID-19. Across the study: The samples span acute and convalescent COVID-19 from the United States, Italy and Spain. The analysed material was cDNA or gDNA that came from T cells, B-cell-depleted T cells, or PBMCs.

Authors' methods: Amplification of reference gene primers provided the estimated nucleated cell counts. Sequencing used immunoSEQ multiplex PCR; TCRdb keeps in-frame clones, though not all of them. Clone size and the V and J calls come from that table; the DNA yielded D and trimming. The table includes 40,000 to 65,000 clones, approximately 80% detected once. The junction had 12 bases not matched to a gene; V was cut back by 3 bases and J by 8 bases. CDR3 length: 16 amino acids. The V gene's germline CDR1 is LGHNA and CDR2 YSLEER. The specimen was peripheral blood. The sequence was obtained from a human donor with active or convalescent COVID-19. The donor label of this sample is uncertain. J is TRBJ1-4 and V is TRBV4-3; 7 bases line up with TRBD1. This chain's CDR3 is CASSQRGQAWGEKLFF. The CDR3, as DNA: TGCGCCAGCAGCCAGCGCGGACAGGCCTGGGGCGAAAAACTGTTTTTT.